Following are 26 T cell receptor beta chains from one sample sequenced in a study of beta chain features in type 1 diabetes. Study-level points and caveats: All four CD4+ subsets from Type 1 diabetes patients carried moderately but significantly shorter TCRB CDR3s.

Antigen specificity for these receptors is unknown. cDNA synthesis used the whole RNA isolate, giving expressed TCRB sequences. TCRdb's table, derived via immunoSEQ multiplex PCR, lists solely in-frame clones and lacks some. This table has 600,000 to 750,000 clones, about an eighth appearing once. The source material was naive CD4+ T cells from blood. These receptors were obtained from a man aged 25-45 years with type 1 diabetes.

The chain uses TRBV7-2 and TRBJ1-6, with 8 bases identical to TRBD1. The CDR3 is made up of 18 amino acids. The V gene end was trimmed by 3 bases and the J gene end by 7 bases; junction bases not matched to a gene: 14. Germline V gives CDR1 SGHTA, CDR2 FQGNSA. The CDR3 region is CASSFTLDRGLYNSPLHF. The DNA of the CDR3 is TGTGCCAGCAGCTTCACCCTAGACAGGGGCCTTTACAATTCACCCCTCCACTTT.

The chain is built from TRBV10-3 and TRBJ2-7; 12 bases agree with TRBD1. V shed 8 bases, J shed 6 bases, and the junction held 5 bases outside the gene matches. CDR1 and CDR2 (germline): ENHRY, SYGVKD. The CDR3 runs 13 residues. CDR3 protein: CAIWGQGAGEQYF. CDR3 sequence (DNA): TGTGCCATCTGGGGACAGGGGGCGGGCGAGCAGTACTTC.

This clone showed up just a few times. The chain is built from TRBV18 and TRBJ1-4; tentative D call: TRBD1 (6 bases). V was clipped by 5 bases and J by 0 bases, with 13 bases between them. The germline V gene has CDR1 KGHSH and CDR2 LQKENI. The CDR3 covers 16 residues. CDR3 sequence reads: CASSSLTGTTNEKLFF. DNA for the CDR3: TGTGCCAGCTCAAGTCTCACAGGGACAACTAATGAAAAACTGTTTTTT.

This clone was observed a few times. In DNA form, the CDR3 reads TGTGCCAGCTCCAAAGGGAACCCTGGGGCCAACGTCCTGACTTTC. This gives the protein CASSKGNPGANVLTF. The chain carries TRBV28 and TRBJ2-6; D uncertain. The V gene lost 8 bases and the J gene lost 2 bases, with 13 bases spanning the gap. The CDR3 contains 15 residues. Germline CDR1 reads MDHEN; CDR2 reads SYDVKM.

The J gene is TRBJ2-4, the V gene TRBV7-2, with D perhaps given as TRBD1 or TRBD2 (6 bases each). Looked up from germline, CDR1 is SGHTA and CDR2 is FQGNSA. The CDR3 has 14 amino acids. Trimming took off 5 bases at V and 7 bases at J, with 15 bases between the two ends. For the CDR3, the DNA is TGTGCCAGCAGCCACGAAGAGGGGGGTAACATTCAGTACTTC. This translates into CASSHEEGGNIQYF.

The chain carries TRBV30 and TRBJ2-1, with 8 bases fitting TRBD2. V was clipped by 0 bases and J by 15 bases; unmatched bases: 7. The CDR3 loop spans 12 amino acids. Germline values: CDR1 GTSNPN, CDR2 SVGIG (reference sequence). Written as DNA, the CDR3 is TGTGCCTGGAGTGTCGATTGGACTAGCCCGTTCTTC. As protein: CAWSVDWTSPFF.

This clone has only a few counts. The chain combines TRBV30 with TRBJ1-2; 8 bases are shared with TRBD1. Germline V gene data show CDR1 as GTSNPN and CDR2 as SVGIG (reference sequence). Trimming took 3 bases from V and 8 from J; bases not matched to a gene: 8. The CDR3 totals 13 residues. The chain's CDR3 is CAWSQGAIRGYTF. CDR3 coding DNA: TGTGCCTGGAGCCAGGGGGCCATCCGGGGCTACACCTTC.

This clone was detected a few times. This sequence joins TRBV2 and TRBJ2-7; D is unresolved. The CDR3 runs to 13 residues. Germline V gene data show CDR1 as SNHLY and CDR2 as FYNNEI. Trimming removed 5 bases from V and 3 bases from J, with 11 bases in between. The CDR3, as DNA: TGTGCCAGCAGTCTTCAATCACGCTACGAGCAGTACTTC. This encodes CASSLQSRYEQYF.

This clone has a handful of counts. The V call is TRBV6-5, the J call TRBJ2-3, with D perhaps TRBD1 or TRBD2 (5 bases each). V was trimmed by 0 bases and J by 6 bases, leaving 13 bases between them. The CDR3 has 15 residues. Germline loops: CDR1 MNHEY, CDR2 SVGAGI. The CDR3 protein is CASSYSMGVLDTQYF. The CDR3 region has the DNA TGTGCCAGCAGTTACTCGATGGGGGTCCTGGATACGCAGTATTTT.

The genes are TRBV9 and TRBJ1-3, with D perhaps matching TRBD1 (6 bases). The CDR3 runs 15 residues. The germline CDR1 and CDR2 sequences are SGDLS and YYNGEE. Deletions cut 4 bases from V and 0 bases from J, with 11 bases between. CDR3 in DNA: TGTGCCAGCAGCCCTACAGGGCCCTCTGGAAACACCATATATTTT. This encodes CASSPTGPSGNTIYF.

Written as DNA, the CDR3 is TGTGCCAGCAGTTACTCCGGGACTCGCTTCAATGAGCAGTTCTTC. Amino acid sequence: CASSYSGTRFNEQFF. This chain uses TRBV6-6 with TRBJ2-1; weak D call: TRBD2 (6 bases). The CDR3 is made up of 15 amino acids. The ends were cut back, 0 bases at V and 6 bases at J, with 12 bases in the middle. Germline V gene sequence: CDR1 MNHNY, CDR2 SVGAGI (reference sequence).

V and J are TRBV4-2 and TRBJ2-7, with D unresolved. The length of the CDR3 is 15 residues. Germline CDR1 reads LGHNA; CDR2 reads YNFKEQ. Trimming cost V 1 base and J 2 bases, with 12 bases left between them. CDR3 in amino acids: CASSQGDSLTYEQYF. The CDR3 nucleotides are TGTGCCAGCAGCCAAGGAGACTCCTTAACCTACGAGCAGTACTTC.

This chain joins TRBV7-6 and TRBJ1-4; TRBD1 aligns across 7 bases. CDR1 and CDR2 from the germline V gene are SGHVS and FNYEAQ. The CDR3 has 15 amino acids. V was pared by 4 bases and J by 5 bases, with 7 bases of the junction left unmatched. CDR3 sequence reads: CASSSRTGLNEKLFF. CDR3 DNA: TGTGCCAGCAGCTCCAGGACAGGCCTGAATGAAAAACTGTTTTTT.

J is TRBJ1-5 and V is TRBV25-1, with a weak D call TRBD1 (5 bases). The CDR3 is 12 residues long. The V gene lost 6 bases and the J gene lost 5 bases, with 8 bases spanning the gap. Germline V CDR1 and CDR2: MGHDK, SYGVNS. CDR3 region: CASSRGDQPQHF. The CDR3 DNA sequence: TGTGCCAGCAGCCGAGGGGATCAGCCCCAGCATTTT.

There are a few counts of this clone. The rearrangement uses TRBV6-5 and TRBJ2-4; D is unclear. The CDR3 totals 13 residues. Trimming cost V 4 bases and J 0 bases, with 4 bases left between them. Germline CDR1 reads MNHEY; CDR2 reads SVGAGI. For the CDR3, the DNA is TGTGCCAGCAGTTTCCTAGCCAAAAACATTCAGTACTTC. Its translation: CASSFLAKNIQYF.

This clone was counted between two and nine times. The chain combines TRBV6-5 with TRBJ1-5; D is undetermined. V gave up 6 bases and J gave up 5 bases, with 14 bases separating them. Germline V gene lookup returns CDR1 MNHEY and CDR2 SVGAGI. This CDR3 region has 14 residues. CDR3 DNA sequence: TGTGCCAGCAGAGCAAGGGAGGGTCATCAGCCCCAGCATTTT. Its protein is CASRAREGHQPQHF.

The table lists this clone with a few counts. This specimen includes other DNA sequences encoding the same CDR3. This chain connects TRBV19 to TRBJ2-1; 9 bases match TRBD1. V trimming: 3 bases; J trimming: 1 base; junction bases outside the gene matches: 7. CDR3 length: 17 residues. Germline CDR1 and CDR2: LNHDA and SQIVND (reference sequence). CDR3 in DNA: TGTGCCAGTAGTATTCTGGGACAGGGTGTGTCCTACAATGAGCAGTTCTTC. This translates into CASSILGQGVSYNEQFF.

CDR3 nucleotide sequence: TGTGCCAGCAGCCAAGATCAGACAGGGCGGCGCGAAAAACTGTTTTTT. Protein: CASSQDQTGRREKLFF. V is TRBV14 and J is TRBJ1-4; 7 nucleotides align to TRBD1. Per germline, CDR1 SGHDN and CDR2 FVKESK. With V trimmed by 0 bases and J by 8 bases, 9 bases remained unmatched. The CDR3 sequence is 16 residues long.

This clone was seen more than once but under ten times. The chain recombines TRBV7-9 with TRBJ2-2, with a possible D match to TRBD1 (5 bases). This CDR3 region has 13 residues. The V end was cut by 3 bases, the J end by 9 bases, with 11 bases between. CDR1 and CDR2 (germline): SEHNR, FQNEAQ (reference sequence). This CDR3 reads CASSFRQTRELFF. Here the CDR3 DNA reads TGTGCCAGCAGCTTCAGACAGACCCGGGAGCTGTTTTTT.

This clone was detected a few times. The CDR3 spells CASSELAAGGPITQYF. DNA for the CDR3: TGTGCCAGCAGTGAACTCGCAGCGGGGGGGCCAATTACGCAGTATTTT. This chain joins TRBV2 and TRBJ2-3, with 10 bases fitting TRBD2. V shed 2 bases and J 8 bases; nucleotides not matched to a gene: 10. The CDR3 runs to 16 residues. Germline lookup yields CDR1 SNHLY and CDR2 FYNNEI.

CDR3 coding DNA: TGTGCCAGCAGTGCCGGAAGTATGAACACTGAAGCTTTCTTT. Residues: CASSAGSMNTEAFF. This chain connects TRBV6-1 to TRBJ1-1; D is unclear. The CDR3 runs 14 residues. The V and J ends lost 4 bases and 0 bases respectively, with 9 bases between them. Germline assignment: CDR1 MNHNS and CDR2 SASEGT.

This clone was seen more than once but under ten times. This chain uses TRBV14 with TRBJ1-5, with D maybe TRBD1 (6 bases). The CDR3 runs 15 residues. Germline CDR1 reads SGHDN; CDR2 reads FVKESK. V lost 5 bases and J lost 2, with 13 bases in between. Here the CDR3 reads CASSRGGLGNQPQHF. The CDR3 nucleotides are TGTGCCAGCAGCAGGGGGGGCTTGGGCAATCAGCCCCAGCATTTT.

V is TRBV4-3 and J is TRBJ2-6; 11 nucleotides agree with TRBD1. From germline, CDR1 is LGHNA and CDR2 YSLEER. The CDR3 extends over 17 amino acids. V shed 4 bases, J shed 4 bases, and the junction held 6 bases outside the gene matches. The DNA for the CDR3 is TGCGCCAGCAGCCTGGGACAGGGGGGCCCCGGGGCCAACGTCCTGACTTTC. This gives the protein CASSLGQGGPGANVLTF.

The chain uses TRBV5-1 and TRBJ2-3; no definite D call. The V end lost 3 bases, the J end lost 4 bases, and 15 bases lay between the germline ends. CDR3 length: 15 amino acids. From germline, CDR1 is SGHRS and CDR2 YFSETQ. For the CDR3, the DNA is TGCGCCAGCAGCTCCCGTCCCGGCCCCCCAGATACGCAGTATTTT. Its protein is CASSSRPGPPDTQYF.

Only one count was recorded for this clone. The rearrangement links TRBV7-7 to TRBJ2-7; the D gene could be TRBD1 or TRBD2 (6 bases each). The CDR3 has 16 residues. V gave up 1 base and J gave up 3 bases, with 16 bases separating them. CDR1 is SSHAT and CDR2 is FNYEAQ in the germline V gene (reference sequence). The CDR3 loop reads CASSLGPPGGGYEQYF. The CDR3 bases are TGTGCCAGCAGCTTAGGACCCCCCGGAGGGGGCTACGAGCAGTACTTC.

This clone was picked up a small number of times. The J gene is TRBJ1-4, the V gene TRBV7-9; the D gene is possibly TRBD1 (5 bases). The CDR3 runs 13 residues. The V end was cut by 1 base, the J end by 9 bases, with 9 bases between. CDR1 is SEHNR and CDR2 is FQNEAQ in the germline V gene (reference sequence). The CDR3 loop reads CASSLEQVKKLFF. CDR3 nucleotide sequence: TGTGCCAGCAGCTTAGAACAGGTCAAAAAACTGTTTTTT.